This section outlines one TCR beta chain sequence together with its context. Sequencing was performed with immunoSEQ multiplex PCR; in TCRdb, only in-frame clones are kept and a portion is missing. Of about 43,000 clones listed, about 87% are singletons. V gave up 5 bases and J gave up 2 bases; unmatched junction bases: 4. Germline V gene lookup returns CDR1 WSHSY and CDR2 SAAADI. The CDR3 is 15 amino acids. The data originate from a study of PD-L1 blockade in urothelial cancer. About the study: Starting in the mid-2010s, patients were given atezolizumab (1,200 mg intravenously every 3 weeks). Blood analysis took place 3 weeks (second dose) and 6 weeks after treatment start.

This chain joins TRBV10-2 and TRBJ2-7, with TRBD2 identical over 12 bases. Sample: PBMCs, taken around atezolizumab (anti-PD-L1) treatment. The TCR comes from a man of 80 years or more with urothelial cancer. The CDR3 DNA follows: TGCGCCAGCAGTTCCGGGACTAGCGGGCCCTACGAGCAGTACTTC. Residues: CASSSGTSGPYEQYF.